The clone carrying this TCR beta chain was counted only a few times. Its matching antigen is unknown. Germline assignment: CDR1 MNHNY and CDR2 SVGAGI (reference sequence). The CDR3 contains 14 residues. The V end lost 8 bases, the J end lost 4 bases, and 15 bases lay between the germline ends. It was 5'RACE with constant-segment primers that produced the TCR alpha and TCR beta cDNA libraries, which carried sample barcodes and UMIs. TCRdb fed the 5' RACE reads into MiXCR, producing one record per CDR3 protein. The table records 350,000 to 400,000 distinct CDR3 sequences, over 13% of them present only once. The source of the sample is a study of T-cell memory formation after mild COVID-19. Whole-study context: The TCR clusters were mostly specific to one donor. Overall study results and limits: Whether day 37 second-wave clones are SARS-CoV-2-specific was not confirmed. Pre-infection memory carried some responding clones, suggesting that cross-reactive memory joined.

This sequence originates from a man between 18 and 29 years old who had mild COVID-19 (a few samples of this study predate the infection). Cell type and time point are not known. The V and J genes are TRBV6-6 and TRBJ2-1; D could derive from TRBD1 or TRBD2 (5 bases each). The source material was PBMCs or a T cell subset sorted from them (not recorded which). CDR3 protein: CASGVDEGYNEQFF. CDR3 coding DNA: TGTGCCAGCGGGGTGGACGAGGGGTACAATGAGCAGTTCTTC.